The sequence of this TCR beta chain was determined in a study of OX40 agonist ivuxolimab in advanced cancers. Study-level background: An anti-OX40 (CD134) antibody with agonistic activity, ivuxolimab, was administered to patients. Of the patients, three showed partial responses, one with hepatocellular carcinoma and two with cutaneous melanoma. Study observations and caveats: There was clonal expansion of CD4+ and CD8+ blood T cells by week 6 at 0.1 to 3.0 mg/kg. The antigen specificity of the peripheral T cells (those that were expanded) was not determined.

Repertoires were generated with immunoSEQ multiplex PCR, while TCRdb's copy carries only in-frame clones and drops some. The table includes roughly 34,000 clones, 84% detected once. For this clone: The target antigen is unknown.

Germline loops: CDR1 LNHDA, CDR2 SQIVND (reference sequence). V shed 8 bases and J shed 2 bases, with 15 bases lying between them. The CDR3 has 15 amino acids. The source was CD4+ or CD8+ T cells sorted from blood, collected in a trial of the OX40 agonist ivuxolimab. The TCR sequence derives from an adult with an advanced solid tumor such as melanoma, head and neck, liver or kidney cancer. The chain employs TRBV19 and TRBJ2-2; D is perhaps TRBD1 or TRBD2 (5 bases each). The CDR3 loop reads CASQMGTSNTGELFF. The CDR3 DNA sequence: TGTGCCAGTCAAATGGGGACGAGCAACACCGGGGAGCTGTTTTTT.